The 17 T cell receptor beta chains reported below all come from one sample, sequenced in a study of memory CD4+ T cells and cytomegalovirus serostatus. TCRdb's copy holds only in-frame clones and misses some; the assay was immunoSEQ multiplex PCR. This table holds approximately 30,000 clones, about 80% found once. The sort gate was single viable CD3+CD4+CD8-CD45RO+ cells for memory CD4+ T cells. Sequences were obtained from memory CD4+ T cells from blood. These receptors were taken from an adult in good health and CMV-seronegative. Some clones in this sample may be carry-over from other donors' samples.

This clone was counted a few times. The chain has TRBV28 and TRBJ2-5; unclear D gene. The V and J ends lost 6 bases and 1 base respectively, with 9 bases between them. The germline V gene encodes CDR1 MDHEN and CDR2 SYDVKM. The CDR3 totals 13 residues. This CDR3 reads CASRKGLQETQYF. CDR3 nucleotide sequence: TGTGCCAGCAGAAAAGGGCTCCAAGAGACCCAGTACTTC.

This clone was seen a handful of times. V gene TRBV4-2 combines with J gene TRBJ1-6, with a possible D match to TRBD1 (5 bases). With 0 bases removed from V and 7 bases from J, the gap between germline ends came to 10 bases. The CDR3 extends over 15 amino acids. CDR1 LGHNA and CDR2 YNFKEQ come from the germline V gene. The DNA for the CDR3 is TGTGCCAGCAGCCAAGATATCCAGGGAAATTCACCCCTCCACTTT. It specifies CASSQDIQGNSPLHF.

This chain connects TRBV12-5 to TRBJ1-1, with 9 bases aligning to TRBD1. The CDR3 is 18 amino acids. The V segment lost 2 bases and the J segment 6 bases; nucleotides outside the gene matches: 16. Germline CDR1 and CDR2: LGHNT and FRNRAP. Written as DNA, the CDR3 is TGTGCTAGTGGTTTGTCCTCCGGGACAGGGCGACTAAGCGCTGAAGCTTTCTTT. It encodes CASGLSSGTGRLSAEAFF.

The V and J genes are TRBV6-6 and TRBJ2-5, with no clear D. Germline V gene data show CDR1 as MNHNY and CDR2 as SVGAGI (reference sequence). Deletions cut 4 bases from V and 1 base from J, with 13 bases between. The CDR3 is 15 residues long. In DNA form, the CDR3 reads TGTGCCAGCAGTTTCCAGGCCCTTCCCCAAGAGACCCAGTACTTC. This sequence encodes CASSFQALPQETQYF.

The rearrangement joins TRBV29-1 to TRBJ2-3; tentatively, D is TRBD1 or TRBD2 (5 bases each). V was trimmed by 4 bases and J by 2 bases, leaving 10 bases between them. The CDR3 is 13 residues long. Germline CDR1 is SQVTM and CDR2 is ANQGSEA. As DNA, the CDR3 is TGCAGCGTTGTAGGGACCTACACAGATACGCAGTATTTT. Protein: CSVVGTYTDTQYF.

V gene TRBV5-5 combines with J gene TRBJ1-1; no clear D. CDR3 size: 13 residues. Trimming left V 3 bases short and J 1 base short, with 7 bases between. Germline loops: CDR1 SGHKS, CDR2 YYEKEE (reference sequence). CDR3 bases: TGTGCCAGCAGCTGGAGCCAGAACACTGAAGCTTTCTTT. Protein product: CASSWSQNTEAFF. The whole variable domain, remainder taken from reference TRBV5-5 and TRBJ1-1, is DAGVTQSPTHLIKTRGQQVTLRCSPISGHKSVSWYQQVLGQGPQFIFQYYEKEERGRGNFPDRFSARQFPNYSSELNVNALLLGDSALYLCASSWSQNTEAFFGQGTRLTVV.

V and J are TRBV18 and TRBJ1-3; the D gene is possibly TRBD1 (6 bases). Germline V CDR1 and CDR2: KGHSH, LQKENI. This CDR3 comprises 16 residues. The germline V and J ends were trimmed by 4 bases and 0 bases, with 13 bases remaining between them. This chain's CDR3 is CASSLTQGRSGNTIYF. The CDR3 coding sequence is TGTGCCAGCTCACTCACCCAGGGGCGCTCTGGAAACACCATATATTTT.

This chain uses TRBV10-3 with TRBJ2-1; 7 positions agree with TRBD1. V shed 7 bases, J shed 1 base, and the junction held 4 bases outside the gene matches. From germline, CDR1 is ENHRY and CDR2 SYGVKD. This CDR3 has 14 residues. CDR3 nucleotide sequence: TGTGCCATCAAAGAGGACAGGTCCTACAATGAGCAGTTCTTC. This gives the protein CAIKEDRSYNEQFF.

The V call is TRBV7-2, the J call TRBJ1-6; D is possibly TRBD1 (5 bases). The V and J ends lost 3 bases and 9 bases respectively, with 6 bases between them. In germline, CDR1 is SGHTA, CDR2 FQGNSA. This CDR3 comprises 12 residues. CDR3 DNA sequence: TGTGCCAGCAGCTTGGGGGGTTCACCCCTCCACTTT. Its protein product is CASSLGGSPLHF. The full variable domain, completed using reference TRBV7-2 and TRBJ1-6, is GAGVSQSPSNKVTEKGKDVELRCDPISGHTALYWYRQSLGQGLEFLIYFQGNSAPDKSGLPSDRFSAERTGGSVSTLTIQRTQQEDSAVYLCASSLGGSPLHFGNGTRLTVT.

Here the CDR3 DNA reads TGCGCCAGCAGCCGTGGGACCGCACTGGGGAATGAGCAGTTCTTC. Amino acid sequence: CASSRGTALGNEQFF. The chain uses TRBV10-1 and TRBJ2-1; D may match TRBD1 or TRBD2 (5 bases each). From germline, CDR1 is WNHNN and CDR2 SYGVQD (reference sequence). Trimming cost V 6 bases and J 7 bases, with 19 bases left between them. The CDR3 extends over 15 amino acids.

This clone has more than one count but fewer than ten. The chain employs TRBV5-1 and TRBJ2-7; D tentatively fits TRBD1 or TRBD2 (5 bases each). V dropped 0 bases and J dropped 13 bases, with 11 bases sitting between them. This CDR3 is 11 amino acids long. CDR1 and CDR2 (germline): SGHRS, YFSETQ. This chain's CDR3 is CASSLEGTQYF. The CDR3 nucleotides read TGCGCCAGCAGCTTGGAAGGGACCCAATACTTC.

The V call is TRBV27, the J call TRBJ1-6, with a tentative D call TRBD1 (5 bases). The CDR3 runs to 16 residues. V lost 6 bases and J lost 8, with 20 bases in between. CDR1 and CDR2 (germline): MNHEY, SMNVEV (reference sequence). In nucleotides, the CDR3 is TGTGCCAGCAGCCGGCGGACGGGGGTTCCGCATTCACCCCTCCACTTT. Protein: CASSRRTGVPHSPLHF.

The rearrangement uses TRBV30 and TRBJ1-6; D is ambiguous. The ends were cut back, 0 bases at V and 0 bases at J, with 6 bases in the middle. In germline, CDR1 is GTSNPN, CDR2 SVGIG (reference sequence). The CDR3 loop spans 15 amino acids. DNA for the CDR3: TGTGCCTGGAGTGTACTGAGCTCCTATAATTCACCCCTCCACTTT. Its translation: CAWSVLSSYNSPLHF.

The V call is TRBV4-1, the J call TRBJ2-5; D might be TRBD2 (5 bases). V lost 1 base and J lost 9, with 21 bases in between. The CDR3 covers 16 residues. In germline, CDR1 is MGHRA, CDR2 YSYEKL. The CDR3 DNA sequence: TGCGCCAGCAGCCAAGGAGGGATAGTTGCCCAAGGGTCCCAGTACTTC. Protein product: CASSQGGIVAQGSQYF.

This clone has more than one count but fewer than ten. This sample includes further DNA sequences coding for the same CDR3. The chain employs TRBV7-2 and TRBJ2-5, with D perhaps given as TRBD1 or TRBD2 (5 bases each). CDR3 length: 14 amino acids. V lost 4 bases and J 1 base, leaving 10 bases between the germline ends. Germline V gene data show CDR1 as SGHTA and CDR2 as FQGNSA. CDR3 DNA: TGTGCCAGCAGCTCCCGGGACGGCCAAGAGACCCAGTACTTC. As protein: CASSSRDGQETQYF.

The rearrangement uses TRBV5-1 and TRBJ1-4; no clear D gene. This CDR3 has 15 amino acids. Deletions cut 3 bases from V and 4 bases from J, with 13 bases between. The germline V gene encodes CDR1 SGHRS and CDR2 YFSETQ. CDR3: CASSSSDGFNEKLFF. CDR3 nucleotides: TGCGCCAGCAGCTCTTCGGACGGATTTAATGAAAAACTGTTTTTT.

The chain joins TRBV19 to TRBJ1-2, with 7 bases lining up with TRBD1. Germline V gene sequence: CDR1 LNHDA, CDR2 SQIVND (reference sequence). The ends lost 7 bases at V and 2 bases at J; junction bases unmatched: 10. The CDR3 has 15 residues. This chain's CDR3 is CASKSTGAQNYGYTF. The CDR3 nucleotides are TGTGCCAGTAAGAGTACAGGGGCCCAAAACTATGGCTACACCTTC.